What follows are 6 T cell receptor beta chains derived from one specimen sequenced in a study of sequential checkpoint blockade in melanoma (dated by TCRdb to the late 2010s). Sample treatment or condition, as interpreted from the label and publication: randomized to nivolumab then ipilimumab (arm A) or the reverse (arm B). Library preparation used the immunoSEQ multiplex PCR assay. TCRdb took over this immuneACCESS table, retaining in-frame rearrangements with V and J assigned. Such tables are incomplete; in checked studies, under half of the missing clones stem from an unresolved V gene, and the remainder is unexplained. This sample holds about 17,000 clones; about 67% were observed only once. Around 20% of the sample is in the top ten clones. This specimen was CD8+ T cells sorted from blood (inferred from file names), taken from a patient given nivolumab and ipilimumab in sequence. The receptors were sampled from a human donor with melanoma.

This clone showed up just a few times. The V and J genes are TRBV29-1 and TRBJ1-2; TRBD1 might be the D (5 bases). There are 11 residues in the CDR3. Deletions cut 7 bases from V and 5 bases from J, with 11 bases between. Per germline, CDR1 SQVTM and CDR2 ANQGSEA. The chain's CDR3 is CSAPDRYGYTF. CDR3 nucleotide sequence: TGCAGCGCTCCCGACAGATATGGCTACACCTTC.

The rearrangement joins TRBV5-4 to TRBJ2-2; 7 bases align to TRBD2. The CDR3 consists of 17 residues. Germline V CDR1 and CDR2: SGHNT, YYREEE (reference sequence). V dropped 3 bases and J dropped 0; count of bases not matched to a gene: 8. CDR3 nucleotides: TGTGCCAGCAGCTCACCCCGGGACTACACGAACACCGGGGAGCTGTTTTTT. It yields the protein CASSSPRDYTNTGELFF.

The CDR3 DNA reads as TGTGCCAGCAGGGTCGGGACAGACTCCAATCAGCCCCAGCATTTT. Encoded protein: CASRVGTDSNQPQHF. The chain uses TRBV6-1 and TRBJ1-5, with 7 positions matching TRBD1. The CDR3 totals 15 residues. Germline loops: CDR1 MNHNS, CDR2 SASEGT. V lost 6 bases and J lost 3; bases outside the gene matches: 8.

The J gene is TRBJ2-3, the V gene TRBV2, with 8 nucleotides matching TRBD1. The CDR3 consists of 15 residues. CDR1 and CDR2 (germline): SNHLY, FYNNEI. J lost 3 bases, V lost 6 bases, and 8 bases had no gene match. As DNA, the CDR3 is TGTGCCAGCAGACCGACAGGGGTGTCGACAGATACGCAGTATTTT. It yields the protein CASRPTGVSTDTQYF. The whole variable domain, remainder taken from reference TRBV2 and TRBJ2-3, is EPEVTQTPSHQVTQMGQEVILRCVPISNHLYFYWYRQILGQKVEFLVSFYNNEISEKSEIFDDQFSVERPDGSNFTLKIRSTKLEDSAMYFCASRPTGVSTDTQYFGPGTRLTVL.

This clone was observed once. The J gene is TRBJ1-1, the V gene TRBV4-3, with D unresolved. Germline CDR1 is LGHNA and CDR2 is YSLEER. The V gene lost 0 bases and the J gene lost 3 bases, with 8 bases spanning the gap. CDR3 size: 14 residues. CDR3 protein: CASSQDNSHTEAFF. The CDR3 region has the DNA TGCGCCAGCAGCCAAGACAACAGCCACACTGAAGCTTTCTTT.

By sample share, this clone is large (0.1 to 1%). The sample has other DNA sequences that encode this CDR3 too. V gene TRBV7-9 combines with J gene TRBJ2-7, with TRBD2 as a possible D gene (6 bases). In germline, CDR1 is SEHNR, CDR2 FQNEAQ (reference sequence). The V end was cut by 5 bases, the J end by 3 bases, with 11 bases between. This CDR3 spans 13 amino acids. In nucleotides, the CDR3 is TGTGCCAGCAGCCCCCGGGAGAACTACGAGCAGTACGTC. Amino acid sequence: CASSPRENYEQYV.